A selection of T cell receptor beta chains follows, all from one sample in a study of shared clonotypes between healthy human individuals. Data came from immunoSEQ multiplex PCR; TCRdb stores just in-frame clones and leaves some out. Here the sample spans some 1,600,000 clones, approximately 98% being singletons. The sample consisted of naive CD4+ T cells sorted from blood. The receptors were gathered from a man in his thirties or forties in good health. Each CDR3 is given without its conserved first and last residue. The D gene is left open where the match is weak. Size is stated for part of the rows, as once, few or many counts, or as a class when the clone is expanded.

j_call clone_size v_call cdr3_length d_call cdr3_aa
TRBJ2-5 NA TRBV5-8 13 NA ASSPGWGNQETQY
TRBJ2-5 NA TRBV5-1 13 NA ASSLRDPPRETQY
TRBJ2-7 once TRBV7-9 12 NA ASSLIGGDYEQY
TRBJ2-2 NA TRBV6-5 11 TRBD1 ASSLQGRGELF
TRBJ1-1 NA TRBV6-5 11 NA ASSRTRATEAF
TRBJ2-1 NA TRBV18 12 NA ASSPLPQRSEQF
TRBJ2-1 NA TRBV28 12 TRBD1 ASVTGGPYNEQF
TRBJ1-1 NA TRBV19 14 NA ASSIDRTRVNTEAF
TRBJ2-7 NA TRBV19 11 NA ASSISRADEQY
TRBJ1-1 once TRBV5-5 13 NA ASSSGPRVENEAF
TRBJ2-7 NA TRBV18 12 TRBD1 ASSPDRFFYEQY
TRBJ2-6 NA TRBV6-4 14 NA ASSDSNRAGANVLT
TRBJ1-1 NA TRBV6-1 10 TRBD1 ATQTGGTEAF
TRBJ1-1 NA TRBV18 12 NA ASSPSSANTEAF
TRBJ2-2 NA TRBV10-2 13 NA ASTETGFGTGELF
TRBJ2-1 NA TRBV10-1 14 TRBD2 ASSEHNSGRPSQQF
TRBJ2-5 NA TRBV5-6 13 TRBD1 ASSPTGGGSETQY
TRBJ2-3 NA TRBV18 13 TRBD2 ASSSAGGLADTQY
TRBJ1-1 NA TRBV11-2 15 TRBD1 ASSLLTTGTGNTEAF
TRBJ1-4 NA TRBV16 13 NA ASRKQDSTNEKLF
TRBJ2-5 NA TRBV15 11 NA ATSRTVKETQY
TRBJ2-7 NA TRBV5-4 12 NA ASSSRTEGYEQY
TRBJ2-1 NA TRBV23-1 13 TRBD1 ASSQGDSSYNEQF
TRBJ2-1 NA TRBV7-7 13 NA ASSLPGISYNEQF
TRBJ2-3 NA TRBV30 13 TRBD2 AWLAGGRGTDTQY
TRBJ2-1 NA TRBV6-1 11 NA ASSKSSYNEQF
TRBJ2-5 NA TRBV28 12 NA ASSLPLTPSTQY
TRBJ2-5 NA TRBV9 13 NA ASSVSPGPQETQY
TRBJ2-1 NA TRBV7-7 11 NA ASSLDRVGEQF
TRBJ2-1 NA TRBV9 14 TRBD2 ASSVSGTSGTPEQF
TRBJ2-3 NA TRBV6-6 11 NA ASLEAGRDTQY
TRBJ1-3 NA TRBV9 14 NA ASSLDPHRPGNTIY
TRBJ2-7 NA TRBV6-5 14 NA ASSYVGGLGLNEQY
TRBJ2-2 NA TRBV7-2 12 NA ASTRDLGAGELF
TRBJ2-2 NA TRBV28 12 TRBD1 ASIPGQGTGELF